Here is one T cell receptor (beta chain) with its context. Its antigen remains unidentified. The CDR3 has 14 residues. The germline gives CDR1 GTSNPN, CDR2 SVGIG (reference sequence). The sample belongs to a study of T cells expressing NK-cell markers. Study details: Each TCR beta repertoire originated in sorted T cells that were CD3+CD56+NKG2C+, CD3+CD56+NKG2C- or CD3+CD56-NKG2C+. General study results and limits: The contribution of dominant NKG2C+ clonotypes to CD8+ T cells in roughly 6 donors was roughly 1.0-7.5%.

TCRdb reanalyzed the 5' RACE reads and collapses them to one entry per CDR3 protein, without DNA. Its listing shows 400,000 to 500,000 distinct CDR3 sequences. Sequencing was carried out using blood T cells: a sorted CD56 or NKG2C T cell subset, CD4+ or CD8+ T cells, or bulk PBMC T cells (not recorded which). This chain uses TRBV30 with TRBJ2-5; TCRdb returns TRBD1, unconfirmable since there is no DNA. This TCR derives from a woman between 18 and 70 years old in good health. CDR3: CAWSQGTGVETQYF.